The 25 T cell receptor beta chains presented below share a single source sample, sequenced in a study of T cells after yellow fever vaccination. TCRdb re-analysed the 5' RACE reads in MiXCR, keeping a single row per CDR3 protein. This table has a few hundred thousand distinct CDR3 sequences, roughly 6.2% appearing once. The sample was CD4+ T cells sorted from PBMCs, taken on the day of the yellow fever booster vaccination. The receptors shown here come from a man younger than 40 who received the YFV17D yellow fever vaccine.

This clonotype has at least ten counts. The chain joins TRBV5-1 to TRBJ1-1, with no clear D. The CDR3 totals 13 residues. The germline V gene has CDR1 SGHRS and CDR2 YFSETQ. The V and J ends lost 0 bases and 4 bases respectively, with 7 bases between them. CDR3 in DNA: TGCGCCAGCAGCTTGGCCCTTGGCACTGAAGCTTTCTTT. It specifies CASSLALGTEAFF.

This chain uses TRBV7-6 with TRBJ1-3; D gene uncertain. Trimming shortened V by 5 bases and J by 8 bases, and 7 bases separated the two germline ends. The CDR3 is 11 amino acids. CDR1 is SGHVS and CDR2 is FNYEAQ in the germline V gene. CDR3 DNA: TGTGCCAGCAGCCCAGGTTACACCATATATTTT. Its translation: CASSPGYTIYF.

This clonotype was counted at least ten times. V and J are TRBV10-3 and TRBJ2-1, with D possibly called TRBD1 or TRBD2 (5 bases each). V was cut by 0 bases and J by 12 bases, with 15 bases left in between. The CDR3 is 14 amino acids. CDR1 and CDR2 (germline): ENHRY, SYGVKD. This CDR3 reads CAISESVETRGQFF. The CDR3, as DNA: TGTGCCATCAGTGAGTCGGTGGAGACGAGGGGGCAGTTCTTC.

The DNA of the CDR3 is TGCAGTGCTAGAGCCCGAGGCCTAGGAAATGAAAAACTGTTTTTT. Residues: CSARARGLGNEKLFF. This sequence joins TRBV20-1 and TRBJ1-4; D unclear. The CDR3 consists of 15 residues. The germline CDR1 and CDR2 sequences are DFQATT and SNEGSKA (reference sequence). Trimming cost V 1 base and J 5 bases, with 14 bases left between them.

The rearrangement joins TRBV6-1 to TRBJ2-7; the D gene is possibly TRBD1 (6 bases). V gave up 6 bases and J gave up 0 bases, with 24 bases separating them. The CDR3 sequence is 18 residues long. Germline V lookup: CDR1 MNHNS, CDR2 SASEGT. The CDR3 region has the DNA TGTGCCAGCAGAAAACAGAACGGGACAAAGTCGACCTCCTACGAGCAGTACTTC. It is translated as CASRKQNGTKSTSYEQYF.

The chain links TRBV5-1 to TRBJ2-6; D remains ambiguous. Germline V gene data show CDR1 as SGHRS and CDR2 as YFSETQ. The CDR3 totals 18 residues. V lost 0 bases to trimming and J lost 0 bases, with 13 bases between them. In nucleotides, the CDR3 is TGCGCCAGCAGCTTGGCCCCCCTCAGCAGCTCTGGGGCCAACGTCCTGACTTTC. As protein: CASSLAPLSSSGANVLTF.

Only a few counts were recorded for this clonotype. The genes are TRBV12-3 or TRBV12-4 and TRBJ2-3, with unresolved D. CDR3 length equals 11 residues. V lost 5 bases and J 4 bases, leaving 4 bases between the germline ends. The CDR3 DNA reads as TGTGCCAGCAGTCCGCCAGATACGCAGTATTTT. Its protein is CASSPPDTQYF.

CDR3 bases: TGTGCCAGCAGCTCGACGGCCCACTCCTACGAGCAGTACTTC. This encodes CASSSTAHSYEQYF. The J gene is TRBJ2-7, the V gene TRBV7-2; D unclear. The CDR3 has 14 residues. The V and J ends lost 4 bases and 0 bases respectively, with 10 bases between them. CDR1 is SGHTA and CDR2 is FQGNSA in the germline V gene.

This clonotype came up a few times. Germline is not matched at one junction end, which may reflect a read error. This chain connects TRBV2 to TRBJ2-5, with 10 bases that match TRBD1. The CDR3 runs 10 residues. The germline V gene has CDR1 SNHLY and CDR2 FYNNEI. CDR3 residues: CASSEGTGAF. The CDR3 nucleotides read TGTGCCAGCAGTGAGGGGACAGGGGCCTTC.

This clonotype was seen many times. The chain has TRBV6-1 and TRBJ2-7; the D is unclear. Trimming cost V 5 bases and J 4 bases, with 15 bases left between them. The CDR3 length is 14 residues. The germline gives CDR1 MNHNS, CDR2 SASEGT. In DNA form, the CDR3 reads TGTGCCAGCAGTCTCTCTGCAAACTCGTACGAGCAGTACTTC. Its protein is CASSLSANSYEQYF.

This chain links TRBV19 with TRBJ2-5; D is unclear. V was cut by 3 bases and J by 5 bases, with 10 bases left in between. CDR3 length equals 13 residues. CDR1 is LNHDA, CDR2 SQIVND, per germline (reference sequence). CDR3 sequence: CASSIGHGETQYF. CDR3 nucleotide sequence: TGTGCCAGTAGTATCGGTCATGGGGAGACCCAGTACTTC.

This clonotype was recorded at least ten times. The rearrangement uses TRBV5-8 and TRBJ2-3, with D perhaps TRBD1 or TRBD2 (5 bases each). The CDR3 totals 16 residues. Per the germline V gene, CDR1 is SGHTS and CDR2 is YDEGEE. Trimming left V 4 bases short and J 3 bases short, with 18 bases between. The chain's CDR3 is CASSRGGPMNTDTQYF. CDR3 coding DNA: TGTGCCAGCAGCCGGGGCGGACCCATGAATACAGATACGCAGTATTTT.

The rearrangement uses TRBV23-1 and TRBJ2-7, with a tentative D call TRBD2 (5 bases). TRBV23-1 counts as an open reading frame of uncertain function. Trimming shortened V by 2 bases and J by 5 bases, and 16 bases separated the two germline ends. The CDR3 is 15 residues long. The DNA of the CDR3 is TGCGCCAGCAGTCAAATCGGAACTAGTCGCAACGAGCAGTACTTC. The encoded protein is CASSQIGTSRNEQYF.

The sample holds one count of this clonotype. The genes are TRBV20-1 and TRBJ2-1; D perhaps matches TRBD1 (6 bases). Germline V gene lookup returns CDR1 DFQATT and CDR2 SNEGSKA (reference sequence). This CDR3 comprises 15 residues. Trimming took 1 base from V and 4 from J, leaving 14 bases between them. In nucleotides, the CDR3 is TGCAGTGCTAGAGTAGTGGGACAACTTTACAATGAGCAGTTCTTC. It codes for CSARVVGQLYNEQFF.

In DNA, the CDR3 is TGTGCCAGCAGCCCCATAGCGGGAGGGCGGAATGAGCAGTTCTTC. As protein: CASSPIAGGRNEQFF. The rearrangement joins TRBV7-2 to TRBJ2-1; 11 nucleotides line up with TRBD2. Trimming took 5 bases from V and 7 from J; bases not matched to a gene: 7. This CDR3 is built from 15 residues. Germline V gene sequence: CDR1 SGHTA, CDR2 FQGNSA.

This clonotype was detected ten times or more. The V gene is TRBV2, the J gene TRBJ2-1; D ambiguous. This CDR3 region has 14 residues. The V and J ends lost 1 base and 4 bases respectively, with 8 bases between them. Germline-derived CDR1 and CDR2 are SNHLY and FYNNEI. The CDR3 DNA follows: TGTGCCAGCAGTGAAGGAACTTTATACAATGAGCAGTTCTTC. Its translation is CASSEGTLYNEQFF.

The table lists this clonotype with a few counts. This chain uses TRBV15 with TRBJ2-1; tentatively, D is TRBD1 or TRBD2 (6 bases each). CDR1 LNHNV and CDR2 YYDKDF come from the germline V gene (reference sequence). The CDR3 totals 15 residues. V shed 1 base and J shed 6 bases, with 13 bases lying between them. The DNA for the CDR3 is TGTGCCACCAGCAGAGTACAGGGAGGAGGCAATGAGCAGTTCTTC. This translates into CATSRVQGGGNEQFF.

A word on this clonotype: An end of the junction differs from the germline gene, which may be a read error. The J gene is TRBJ2-1, the V gene TRBV7-7; a weak D match, TRBD2 (6 bases). Per the germline V gene, CDR1 is SSHAT and CDR2 is FNYEAQ (reference sequence). The CDR3 runs 14 residues. CDR3: CASSRGLTYNEQFF. As DNA, the CDR3 is TGTGCTAGCAGCCGGGGACTTACCTACAATGAGCAGTTCTTC.

Only a few counts were recorded for this clonotype. This rearrangement joins TRBV7-9 to TRBJ2-7, with D tentatively TRBD1 or TRBD2 (5 bases each). From germline, CDR1 is SEHNR and CDR2 FQNEAQ (reference sequence). V was cut by 7 bases and J by 1 base, with 14 bases left in between. This CDR3 comprises 14 residues. The DNA of the CDR3 is TGTGCCAGCACCGGGGACGAGGGATCCTACGAGCAGTACTTC. Its protein product is CASTGDEGSYEQYF.

This clonotype has at least ten counts. The V and J genes are TRBV6-1 and TRBJ2-2; 10 bases are shared with TRBD1. Germline-derived CDR1 and CDR2 are MNHNS and SASEGT. This CDR3 has 18 residues. V was clipped by 7 bases and J by 1 base; unmatched bases: 12. The CDR3 DNA reads TGTGCCAGCAAGTCGGACAGGGGGTTGTCCATGAACACCGGGGAGCTGTTTTTT. The encoded protein is CASKSDRGLSMNTGELFF.

V and J are TRBV20-1 and TRBJ2-2; 11 bases match TRBD2. Germline assignment: CDR1 DFQATT and CDR2 SNEGSKA (reference sequence). V was pared by 7 bases and J by 7 bases, with 5 bases of the junction left unmatched. The CDR3 runs 13 residues. CDR3 in DNA: TGCAGTGTTAGCGGGAGGGCCTACGGGGAGCTGTTTTTT. This codes for CSVSGRAYGELFF.

This clonotype turned up a few times. V and J are TRBV7-9 and TRBJ1-2, with unresolved D. Germline V gene data show CDR1 as SEHNR and CDR2 as FQNEAQ (reference sequence). V was shortened by 5 bases and J by 0 bases, with 10 bases between the two germline ends. The CDR3 is 14 amino acids. CDR3 nucleotide sequence: TGTGCCAGCAGCAACAGAGGAACTAACTATGGCTACACCTTC. It specifies CASSNRGTNYGYTF. The variable domain in full, with the rest retrieved from reference TRBV7-9 and TRBJ1-2, is DTGVSQNPRHKITKRGQNVTFRCDPISEHNRLYWYRQTLGQGPEFLTYFQNEAQLEKSRLLSDRFSAERPKGSFSTLEIQRTEQGDSAMYLCASSNRGTNYGYTFGSGTRLTVV.

This clonotype was recorded a few times. The CDR3 reads CASSAAHPDYEQYF. For the CDR3, the DNA is TGTGCCAGCTCCGCAGCGCACCCAGACTACGAGCAGTACTTC. The V call is TRBV18, the J call TRBJ2-7, with D uncertain. Trimming pared 6 bases from V and 3 bases from J, leaving 15 bases between. Germline lookup yields CDR1 KGHSH and CDR2 LQKENI. This CDR3 is built from 14 residues. Full variable domain (outside the CDR3, taken from reference TRBV18 and TRBJ2-7): NAGVMQNPRHLVRRRGQEARLRCSPMKGHSHVYWYRQLPEEGLKFMVYLQKENIIDESGMPKERFSAEFPKEGPSILRIQQVVRGDSAAYFCASSAAHPDYEQYFGPGTRLTVT.

This clonotype was observed many times. The chain carries TRBV12-3 or TRBV12-4 and TRBJ1-2; possibly TRBD1 for D (6 bases). The CDR3 consists of 12 residues. V dropped 6 bases and J dropped 9 bases, with 14 bases sitting between them. The CDR3 sequence: CASSLGAGSYTF. The CDR3 DNA sequence: TGTGCCAGCAGCCTGGGGGCAGGGAGCTACACCTTC.

This clonotype was observed many times. J is TRBJ2-3 and V is TRBV5-1; D is perhaps TRBD2 (6 bases). From germline, CDR1 is SGHRS and CDR2 YFSETQ. The CDR3 covers 15 residues. The V end lost 0 bases, the J end lost 5 bases, and 13 bases lay between the germline ends. The CDR3 nucleotides are TGCGCCAGCAGCTTGGTAGGAGGGGTCCTAGATACGCAGTATTTT. Its protein product is CASSLVGGVLDTQYF.